This T cell receptor (beta chain) was found in a study of shared clonotypes between healthy human individuals. The table came from immunoSEQ multiplex PCR; TCRdb's copy has only in-frame clones and leaves some out. The sample yields about 700,000 clones, about 74% seen once. Germline V gives CDR1 SQVTM, CDR2 ANQGSEA. This CDR3 is 14 amino acids long. Adult donors, all healthy and HIV-negative, had no recent acute infections or vaccinations. The chain recombines TRBV29-1 with TRBJ2-2; TRBD2 aligns across 8 bases. This sequence was found in a woman aged 25 to 39 in good health. Material: memory CD4+ T cells sorted from blood. The subset denotes: CD45RA-negative fraction. DNA for the CDR3: TGCGGCTTCAGGGCGGGAGGGAACACCGGGGAGCTGTTTTTT. Encoded protein: CGFRAGGNTGELFF.